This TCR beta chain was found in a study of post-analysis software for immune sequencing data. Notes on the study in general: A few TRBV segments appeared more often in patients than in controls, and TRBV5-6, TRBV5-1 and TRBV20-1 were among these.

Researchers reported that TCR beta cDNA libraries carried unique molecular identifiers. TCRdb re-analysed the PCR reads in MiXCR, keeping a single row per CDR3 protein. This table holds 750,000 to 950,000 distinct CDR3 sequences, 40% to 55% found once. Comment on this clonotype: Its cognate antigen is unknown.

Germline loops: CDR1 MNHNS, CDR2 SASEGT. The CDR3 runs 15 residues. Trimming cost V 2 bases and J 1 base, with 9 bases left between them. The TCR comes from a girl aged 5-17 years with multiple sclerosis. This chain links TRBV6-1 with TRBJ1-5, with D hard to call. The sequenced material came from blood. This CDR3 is CASSEYQESNQPQHF. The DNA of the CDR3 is TGTGCCAGCAGTGAATATCAGGAGAGCAATCAGCCCCAGCATTTT.